This T cell receptor (beta chain) emerged from a study of blood T cell repertoires in COVID-19. Study at large: From T cells, B-cell-depleted T cells, or PBMCs came the material, which was cDNA or gDNA.

In the study's own analysis: Quantification of nucleated cells was approximated via reference gene primer amplification. Sequenced by immunoSEQ multiplex PCR; TCRdb stores in-frame clones only, minus some. V, J and clone size derive from that table, while D and trimming were established from the DNA sequence. The sample lists approximately 140,000 clones, roughly 87% occurring once. CDR3 length: 13 amino acids. V gave up 5 bases and J gave up 3 bases, with 11 bases separating them. Germline V gene sequence: CDR1 SGHTA, CDR2 FQGNSA. The source is an older woman with active or convalescent COVID-19. Sequenced sample: peripheral blood. The chain employs TRBV7-2 and TRBJ2-7; possible D gene TRBD1, 6 bases. For the CDR3, the DNA is TGTGCCAGCAGCCCAGGACAGCGCTACGAGCAGTACTTC. Its translation: CASSPGQRYEQYF.